What follows are 4 T cell receptor beta chains derived from one specimen sequenced in a study of T cell responses to AZD1222 COVID-19 vaccine (dated by TCRdb to about 2021). What the time point label conveys for this sample: baseline before first vaccination. Receptor libraries were prepared by the immunoSEQ multiplex PCR assay. TCRdb obtained this table from immuneACCESS and retained in-frame rearrangements with V and J assigned. These tables miss some clones; where compared with another copy, unresolved V genes account for less than half of the shortfall, and the remainder is unexplained. The sample table records 150,000 to 200,000 clones; 94% of these occur just once. Roughly 8.4% of the sample is in the top ten clones. Material: peripheral blood, obtained on day 0 of AZD1222 vaccination. All receptors derive from an adult in good health.

In its sample, this clone was seen once. J is TRBJ2-5 and V is TRBV19, with 9 bases aligning to TRBD2. The length of the CDR3 is 14 residues. V lost 1 base and J lost 3; bases outside the gene matches: 0. Germline V lookup: CDR1 LNHDA, CDR2 SQIVND (reference sequence). DNA of the CDR3: TGTGCCAGTAGTATAGTAGCGGGGGAAGAGACCCAGTACTTC. Protein product: CASSIVAGEETQYF.

V usage is TRBV20-1 and J usage is TRBJ2-1, with 11 bases identical to TRBD2. Per the germline V gene, CDR1 is DFQATT and CDR2 is SNEGSKA (reference sequence). V lost 3 bases and J lost 1; bases outside the gene matches: 5. This CDR3 region has 16 residues. The CDR3 region is CSASSGRAESYNEQFF. The CDR3 nucleotides read TGCAGTGCTAGTAGCGGGAGGGCCGAGTCCTACAATGAGCAGTTCTTC.

The chain recombines TRBV19 with TRBJ2-1; 13 bases map to TRBD2. The CDR3 length is 17 residues. V lost 7 bases, J lost 6 bases, and 12 bases stayed unmatched. The germline V gene encodes CDR1 LNHDA and CDR2 SQIVND (reference sequence). This CDR3 reads CASKGLAGMKRRNEQFF. In DNA, the CDR3 is TGTGCCAGTAAGGGACTAGCGGGGATGAAGCGTCGCAATGAGCAGTTCTTC.

This clone is a singleton in its sample. The rearrangement joins TRBV19 to TRBJ2-7; no reliable D call. Germline assignment: CDR1 LNHDA and CDR2 SQIVND (reference sequence). V lost 5 bases and J lost 3, with 17 bases in between. This CDR3 has 15 amino acids. DNA of the CDR3: TGTGCCAGTAGTCCCCGACACTTCCTCGGCTACGAGCAGTACTTC. It encodes CASSPRHFLGYEQYF.